Listed here are 26 T cell receptor beta chains from one sample, sequenced in a study of cytomegalovirus exposure and HLA in healthy donors. Amplification used 60 Vbeta primers and 13 Jbeta primers. Measured with immunoSEQ multiplex PCR; TCRdb has only the in-frame clones, and not every one. The table shows 120,000 or so clones, with roughly a tenth occurring only once. Material: PBMCs. The receptors were sampled from a woman under 30 in good health and CMV-seropositive.

The rearrangement joins TRBV9 to TRBJ2-3; 8 bases align to TRBD2. The germline V gene has CDR1 SGDLS and CDR2 YYNGEE. The CDR3 sequence is 17 residues long. V dropped 4 bases and J dropped 5; count of bases not matched to a gene: 15. CDR3 protein: CASSPITWLAGLDTQYF. CDR3 nucleotide sequence: TGTGCCAGCAGCCCAATCACGTGGCTAGCGGGTCTAGATACGCAGTATTTT.

This clone has more than one count but fewer than ten. The CDR3 DNA follows: TGCGCCAGCAGCGACGGACTAGCGGGTGATACGCAGTATTTT. It is translated as CASSDGLAGDTQYF. The J gene is TRBJ2-3, the V gene TRBV4-1; TRBD2 matches at 11 bases. V shed 5 bases, J shed 6 bases, and the junction held 4 bases outside the gene matches. Germline CDR1 and CDR2: MGHRA and YSYEKL. The CDR3 is made up of 14 amino acids.

The CDR3 DNA reads TGTGCCAGCAGAAAAAAACCGGGACTAGGAATCGAGCAGTACTTC. Protein product: CASRKKPGLGIEQYF. The chain links TRBV6-5 to TRBJ2-7; 8 bases fit TRBD2. The CDR3 sequence is 15 residues long. V was pared by 6 bases and J by 6 bases, with 13 bases of the junction left unmatched. Germline lookup yields CDR1 MNHEY and CDR2 SVGAGI.

The chain couples TRBV11-3 to TRBJ1-5; D unresolved. The CDR3 runs 14 residues. Trimming left V 3 bases short and J 1 base short, with 7 bases between. Germline V gene sequence: CDR1 SGHNT, CDR2 YENEEA. The CDR3 DNA sequence: TGTGCCAGCAGCTTCCAGTGGAGCAATCAGCCCCAGCATTTT. Its protein is CASSFQWSNQPQHF.

This clone was detected only a few times. V gene TRBV25-1 combines with J gene TRBJ1-3; 9 positions match TRBD1. V trimming: 3 bases; J trimming: 6 bases; junction bases outside the gene matches: 6. Germline values: CDR1 MGHDK, CDR2 SYGVNS. The CDR3 is 15 residues long. CDR3 nucleotide sequence: TGTGCCAGCAGTGAGGGGGGACAGGGTGTAAACACCATATATTTT. It yields the protein CASSEGGQGVNTIYF.

This clone was seen a few times. The chain has TRBV4-1 and TRBJ2-7; TRBD1 aligns across 9 bases. Losses at the gene ends were 11 bases for V and 5 bases for J; bases not matched to a gene: 7. Germline V lookup: CDR1 MGHRA, CDR2 YSYEKL. This CDR3 is 12 amino acids long. Here the CDR3 DNA reads TGCGCCGGTACAGGGGGCGGGGACGAGCAGTACTTC. It encodes CAGTGGGDEQYF.

The genes are TRBV5-4 and TRBJ1-5, with D unclear. The length of the CDR3 is 14 residues. The germline V gene has CDR1 SGHNT and CDR2 YYREEE (reference sequence). V was cut by 0 bases and J by 0 bases, with 4 bases left in between. CDR3: CASSLVGSNQPQHF. CDR3 nucleotides: TGTGCCAGCAGCTTGGTCGGTAGCAATCAGCCCCAGCATTTT.

The gene calls are TRBV27 and TRBJ1-2, with D unclear. Trimming removed 2 bases at V and 4 bases at J, with 11 bases between. The CDR3 is 14 amino acids. Germline V gives CDR1 MNHEY, CDR2 SMNVEV (reference sequence). The CDR3: CASSLGVSGYGYTF. CDR3 sequence (DNA): TGTGCCAGCAGTTTAGGGGTGAGCGGCTATGGCTACACCTTC.

Only a few counts were recorded for this clone. This chain uses TRBV6-6 with TRBJ2-1; 14 positions agree with TRBD2. The CDR3 is 15 residues long. The V and J ends lost 6 bases and 7 bases, in that order; junction bases with no gene match: 5. The germline CDR1 and CDR2 sequences are MNHNY and SVGAGI (reference sequence). This chain's CDR3 is CASRPTSGRANEQFF. The CDR3 DNA sequence: TGTGCCAGCAGACCGACTAGCGGGAGGGCTAATGAGCAGTTCTTC.

In its sample, this clone was seen a few times. The V call is TRBV28, the J call TRBJ2-7; a weak D match, TRBD2 (6 bases). Germline V gene lookup returns CDR1 MDHEN and CDR2 SYDVKM. This CDR3 has 14 amino acids. V dropped 2 bases and J dropped 6 bases, with 14 bases sitting between them. This chain's CDR3 is CASSLGGGSGEQYF. The CDR3 region has the DNA TGTGCCAGCAGTTTAGGGGGTGGTAGCGGCGAGCAGTACTTC.

This clone has just a few counts. The J gene is TRBJ1-2, the V gene TRBV19; no clear D gene. The germline gives CDR1 LNHDA, CDR2 SQIVND (reference sequence). V shed 7 bases and J shed 7 bases, with 16 bases lying between them. The length of the CDR3 is 13 residues. The CDR3 nucleotides read TGTGCCAGTACCGCTGACAAAACTCTTGGCTACACCTTC. Translation: CASTADKTLGYTF. Drawing the rest from reference TRBV19 and TRBJ1-2, the complete variable domain is DGGITQSPKYLFRKEGQNVTLSCEQNLNHDAMYWYRQDPGQGLRLIYYSQIVNDFQKGDIAEGYSVSREKKESFPLTVTSAQKNPTAFYLCASTADKTLGYTFGSGTRLTVV.

This clone has a handful of counts. Here the CDR3 DNA reads TGTGCCAGCAAATACAGGGACACTGAAGCTTTCTTT. Its protein is CASKYRDTEAFF. V usage is TRBV11-2 and J usage is TRBJ1-1; D might be TRBD1 (6 bases). Trimming left V 7 bases short and J 3 bases short, with 9 bases between. Germline-derived CDR1 and CDR2 are SGHAT and FQNNGV. There are 12 residues in the CDR3.

The chain links TRBV4-1 to TRBJ1-5; 7 bases align to TRBD1. V was clipped by 6 bases and J by 7 bases; unmatched bases: 6. CDR3 size: 13 residues. In germline, CDR1 is MGHRA, CDR2 YSYEKL. CDR3 sequence (DNA): TGCGCCAGCAGGCTAGAACAGGGGCAGCCCCAGCATTTT. It specifies CASRLEQGQPQHF.

The genes are TRBV5-4 and TRBJ2-1, with a weak D call TRBD2 (6 bases). CDR1 is SGHNT and CDR2 is YYREEE in the germline V gene (reference sequence). V lost 6 bases and J lost 7, with 17 bases in between. CDR3 length: 14 amino acids. The CDR3 sequence is CASTPWDSTNEQFF. CDR3 DNA sequence: TGTGCCAGCACCCCTTGGGACTCTACTAATGAGCAGTTCTTC.

The V and J genes are TRBV5-4 and TRBJ2-7; D is unclear. V was cut by 0 bases and J by 2 bases, with 12 bases left in between. The germline CDR1 and CDR2 sequences are SGHNT and YYREEE (reference sequence). The length of the CDR3 is 15 residues. DNA for the CDR3: TGTGCCAGCAGCTTGGGTGGCATCACTACCTACGAGCAGTACTTC. Amino acid sequence: CASSLGGITTYEQYF.

This clone was observed a few times. This sequence joins TRBV2 and TRBJ1-1, with D possibly being TRBD1 (5 bases). Trimming took 4 bases from V and 6 from J, leaving 9 bases between them. The CDR3 sequence is 12 residues long. Germline V CDR1 and CDR2: SNHLY, FYNNEI. CDR3 DNA sequence: TGTGCCAGCAGTGCAGGGTGGGCTGAAGCTTTCTTT. Encoded protein: CASSAGWAEAFF.

This chain joins TRBV18 and TRBJ2-1, with a weak D call TRBD1 (5 bases). The V end was cut by 0 bases, the J end by 7 bases, with 13 bases between. The CDR3 is 15 amino acids. Germline assignment: CDR1 KGHSH and CDR2 LQKENI. CDR3 in amino acids: CASSPPVGQGNEQFF. CDR3 coding DNA: TGTGCCAGCTCACCACCGGTGGGTCAGGGAAATGAGCAGTTCTTC.

Only a few counts were recorded for this clone. V gene TRBV30 combines with J gene TRBJ1-5, with D tentatively TRBD1 (5 bases). CDR3 size: 15 residues. CDR1 and CDR2 from the germline V gene are GTSNPN and SVGIG (reference sequence). Trimming removed 1 base from V and 2 bases from J, with 12 bases in between. The CDR3 is CAWSGQGLGNQPQHF. The DNA of the CDR3 is TGTGCCTGGAGTGGGCAGGGCCTAGGCAATCAGCCCCAGCATTTT.

This clone was recorded a few times. The rearrangement links TRBV2 to TRBJ2-7, with 12 bases aligning to TRBD2. J lost 3 bases, V lost 6 bases, and 3 bases had no gene match. The germline V gene encodes CDR1 SNHLY and CDR2 FYNNEI. The CDR3 loop spans 14 amino acids. CDR3: CASSPGLAGYEQYF. DNA for the CDR3: TGTGCCAGCAGCCCGGGACTAGCGGGCTACGAGCAGTACTTC.

This clone was seen only a few times. This chain connects TRBV27 to TRBJ1-2, with D maybe TRBD1 (5 bases). V was trimmed by 5 bases and J by 5 bases, leaving 24 bases between them. Germline V lookup: CDR1 MNHEY, CDR2 SMNVEV (reference sequence). The CDR3 totals 17 residues. The CDR3 coding sequence is TGTGCCAGCAGTCTGGGCGGGGCAGGGCCCCAAGGGTATGGCTACACCTTC. Translated, it gives CASSLGGAGPQGYGYTF.

This clone occurred a few times. The CDR3 sequence is CASSLAQGANYGYTF. The CDR3 DNA reads TGTGCCAGCAGTCTCGCCCAGGGGGCTAACTATGGCTACACCTTC. The chain has TRBV28 and TRBJ1-2; 7 nucleotides match TRBD1. This CDR3 contains 15 residues. Germline CDR1 and CDR2: MDHEN and SYDVKM. The junction had 6 bases not matched to a gene; V was cut back by 5 bases and J by 0 bases.

This clone was recorded a few times. The chain joins TRBV7-2 to TRBJ2-5; D uncertain. The CDR3 length is 14 residues. V lost 2 bases and J 0 bases, leaving 7 bases between the germline ends. CDR1 and CDR2 from the germline V gene are SGHTA and FQGNSA. The CDR3 loop reads CASSLLLNQETQYF. The CDR3 nucleotides are TGTGCCAGCAGCTTACTACTAAACCAAGAGACCCAGTACTTC.

This clone was detected a few times. The CDR3 spells CASSYDRGSKAFF. CDR3 sequence (DNA): TGTGCCAGCAGTTACGACAGGGGAAGTAAAGCTTTCTTT. The V and J genes are TRBV6-5 and TRBJ1-1; 8 bases agree with TRBD1. The CDR3 covers 13 residues. Germline-derived CDR1 and CDR2 are MNHEY and SVGAGI. After removal of 2 bases from V and 9 bases from J, the junction contained 5 bases not matched to a gene.

This clone was seen a few times. The V and J genes are TRBV5-4 and TRBJ2-5, with 13 bases that match TRBD2. V dropped 2 bases and J dropped 9; count of bases not matched to a gene: 13. Germline CDR1 is SGHNT and CDR2 is YYREEE (reference sequence). The CDR3 loop spans 17 amino acids. The CDR3 loop reads CASSFGTSGMGGGAQYF. The CDR3 DNA follows: TGTGCCAGCAGCTTCGGGACTAGCGGGATGGGAGGGGGGGCCCAGTACTTC.

The chain employs TRBV18 and TRBJ1-1; 8 positions agree with TRBD1. V lost 5 bases and J lost 4; bases outside the gene matches: 3. This CDR3 comprises 13 residues. Per the germline V gene, CDR1 is KGHSH and CDR2 is LQKENI. In nucleotides, the CDR3 is TGTGCCAGCTCAAATACAGGGGGCACTGAAGCTTTCTTT. Encoded protein: CASSNTGGTEAFF.

The chain carries TRBV10-3 and TRBJ1-1; no firm D call. Germline V gene lookup returns CDR1 ENHRY and CDR2 SYGVKD. The CDR3 sequence is 14 residues long. Trimming took 6 bases from V and 5 from J, leaving 16 bases between them. The CDR3 loop reads CAIRQTDTGTEAFF. CDR3 DNA sequence: TGTGCCATCAGACAGACGGATACGGGGACTGAAGCTTTCTTT.